Presented here are 13 T cell receptor beta chains from one specimen sequenced in a study of blood T cell repertoires in COVID-19. TCRdb keeps only in-frame clones here, not all; method: immunoSEQ multiplex PCR. The sample has about 130,000 clones, around 80% seen once. Sequencing input: peripheral blood. Every receptor here comes from a man between 65 and 85 years old with acute or convalescent COVID-19.

This chain links TRBV5-5 with TRBJ2-7; 8 nucleotides line up with TRBD1. After removal of 2 bases from V and 7 bases from J, the junction contained 8 bases not matched to a gene. The CDR3 has 14 amino acids. Germline lookup yields CDR1 SGHKS and CDR2 YYEKEE (reference sequence). DNA for the CDR3: TGTGCCAGCAGCTTCGGGACAGGTTCGCGTGAGCAGTACTTC. Its protein is CASSFGTGSREQYF.

This chain joins TRBV4-1 and TRBJ1-1; D gene unclear. CDR3 length: 16 residues. Germline assignment: CDR1 MGHRA and CDR2 YSYEKL. V was clipped by 0 bases and J by 5 bases, with 16 bases between them. DNA of the CDR3: TGCGCCAGCAGCCAAGAAGAGAGACGGACTTATACTGAAGCTTTCTTT. It encodes CASSQEERRTYTEAFF.

V is TRBV2 and J is TRBJ1-4; possibly TRBD1 for D (5 bases). Between the trimmed V and J ends, which lost 5 bases and 2 bases, there was a span of 6 bases. CDR3 length equals 13 residues. Germline loops: CDR1 SNHLY, CDR2 FYNNEI. The CDR3 here is CASSWGTNEKLFF. DNA for the CDR3: TGTGCCAGCAGTTGGGGCACTAATGAAAAACTGTTTTTT.

The table lists this clone with a count of one. The chain is built from TRBV7-2 and TRBJ1-4; D remains ambiguous. CDR1 and CDR2 (germline): SGHTA, FQGNSA. This CDR3 region has 14 residues. V lost 4 bases and J 5 bases, leaving 11 bases between the germline ends. CDR3 in amino acids: CASSWVGGNEKLFF. For the CDR3, the DNA is TGTGCCAGCAGCTGGGTGGGAGGGAATGAAAAACTGTTTTTT. The full variable domain, completed using reference TRBV7-2 and TRBJ1-4, is GAGVSQSPSNKVTEKGKDVELRCDPISGHTALYWYRQSLGQGLEFLIYFQGNSAPDKSGLPSDRFSAERTGGSVSTLTIQRTQQEDSAVYLCASSWVGGNEKLFFGSGTQLSVL.

The chain joins TRBV7-9 to TRBJ2-5, with 7 bases matching TRBD1. V lost 5 bases and J lost 3; bases outside the gene matches: 12. Germline CDR1 SEHNR, CDR2 FQNEAQ (reference sequence). The CDR3 is 16 amino acids. In DNA form, the CDR3 reads TGTGCCAGCAGCAAGATCAACCGGGACAGCGAAGAGACCCAGTACTTC. Translating gives CASSKINRDSEETQYF.

This clone showed up just once. The chain has TRBV11-3 and TRBJ2-5; D is perhaps TRBD1 (6 bases). V was pared by 5 bases and J by 4 bases, with 11 bases between. The V gene's germline CDR1 is SGHNT and CDR2 YENEEA. The CDR3 contains 13 residues. CDR3 protein: CASSRSGVETQYF. The CDR3 DNA sequence: TGTGCCAGCAGCCGATCAGGGGTAGAGACCCAGTACTTC.

The chain is built from TRBV4-1 and TRBJ1-4; tentatively, D is TRBD1 (5 bases). V was trimmed by 1 base and J by 4 bases, leaving 7 bases between them. Looked up from germline, CDR1 is MGHRA and CDR2 is YSYEKL. The length of the CDR3 is 14 residues. The CDR3 sequence is CASSQGQINEKLFF. In DNA form, the CDR3 reads TGCGCCAGCAGCCAAGGACAGATTAATGAAAAACTGTTTTTT.

This chain uses TRBV19 with TRBJ1-1; 8 bases agree with TRBD1. J was trimmed by 10 bases and V by 5 bases; bases with no gene match: 15. Germline CDR1 is LNHDA and CDR2 is SQIVND (reference sequence). The CDR3 totals 15 residues. The CDR3 sequence is CASSGQFWQGAVAFF. The CDR3 DNA is TGTGCCAGTAGTGGCCAGTTTTGGCAGGGGGCTGTAGCTTTCTTT.

CDR3 amino acids: CASRMGGEQFF. Here the CDR3 DNA reads TGTGCCAGTAGAATGGGAGGTGAGCAGTTCTTC. J is TRBJ2-1 and V is TRBV19; D perhaps matches TRBD2 (6 bases). The CDR3 has 11 amino acids. V was shortened by 6 bases and J by 9 bases, with 9 bases between the two germline ends. The germline CDR1 and CDR2 sequences are LNHDA and SQIVND (reference sequence).

CDR3 DNA sequence: TGTGCCAGCCGGGGACAGGGTCACACCGGGGAGCTGTTTTTT. It codes for CASRGQGHTGELFF. The chain is built from TRBV6-5 and TRBJ2-2; 9 bases agree with TRBD1. The ends lost 8 bases at V and 3 bases at J; junction bases unmatched: 4. The CDR3 extends over 14 amino acids. CDR1 and CDR2 (germline): MNHEY, SVGAGI.

V is TRBV7-3 and J is TRBJ1-1, with D unclear. Germline V lookup: CDR1 SGHTA, CDR2 FQGTGA. Trimming took 0 bases from V and 1 from J, leaving 3 bases between them. The CDR3 spans 13 residues. The CDR3 DNA sequence: TGTGCCAGCAGCTTAACTAAGAACACTGAAGCTTTCTTT. This codes for CASSLTKNTEAFF.

V is TRBV9 and J is TRBJ1-2; no clear D gene. In germline, CDR1 is SGDLS, CDR2 YYNGEE. The ends were cut back, 6 bases at V and 8 bases at J, with 14 bases in the middle. The CDR3 covers 12 residues. The CDR3 spells CASTGVSLGYTF. DNA of the CDR3: TGTGCCAGCACCGGGGTCTCTCTGGGCTACACCTTC.

The V call is TRBV19, the J call TRBJ2-1, with 9 bases fitting TRBD2. This CDR3 comprises 15 residues. CDR1 LNHDA and CDR2 SQIVND come from the germline V gene (reference sequence). Trimming took 7 bases from V and 4 from J; bases not matched to a gene: 8. CDR3 region: CASTPAGGRYNEQFF. CDR3 nucleotides: TGTGCCAGTACCCCAGCGGGGGGCCGTTACAATGAGCAGTTCTTC.